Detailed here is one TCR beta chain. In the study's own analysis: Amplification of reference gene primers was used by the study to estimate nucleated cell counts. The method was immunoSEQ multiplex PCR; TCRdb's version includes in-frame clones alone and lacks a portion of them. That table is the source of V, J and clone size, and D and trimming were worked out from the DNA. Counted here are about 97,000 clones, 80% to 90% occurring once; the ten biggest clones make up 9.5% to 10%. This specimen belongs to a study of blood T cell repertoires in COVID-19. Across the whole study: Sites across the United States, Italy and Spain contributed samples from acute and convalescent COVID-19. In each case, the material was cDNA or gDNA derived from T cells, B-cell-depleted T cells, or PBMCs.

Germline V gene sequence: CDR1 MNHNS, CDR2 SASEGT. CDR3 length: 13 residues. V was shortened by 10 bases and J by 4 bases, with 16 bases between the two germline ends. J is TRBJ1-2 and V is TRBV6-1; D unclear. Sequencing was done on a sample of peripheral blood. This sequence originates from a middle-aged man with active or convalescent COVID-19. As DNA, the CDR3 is TGTGCCACCCAGTCCGGGTGGCCCTATGGCTACACCTTC. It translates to CATQSGWPYGYTF.